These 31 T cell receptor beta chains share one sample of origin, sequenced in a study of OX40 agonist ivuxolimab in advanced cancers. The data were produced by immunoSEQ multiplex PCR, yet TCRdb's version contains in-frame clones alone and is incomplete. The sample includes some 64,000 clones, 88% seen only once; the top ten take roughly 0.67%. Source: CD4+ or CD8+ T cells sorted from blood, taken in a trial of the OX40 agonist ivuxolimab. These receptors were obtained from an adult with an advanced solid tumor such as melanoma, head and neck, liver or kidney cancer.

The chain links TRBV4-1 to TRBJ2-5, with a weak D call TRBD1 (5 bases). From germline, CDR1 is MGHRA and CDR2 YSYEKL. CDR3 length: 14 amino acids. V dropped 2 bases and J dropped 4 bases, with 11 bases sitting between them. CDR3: CASSQSPQGETQYF. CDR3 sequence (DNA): TGCGCCAGCAGCCAAAGCCCGCAGGGAGAGACCCAGTACTTC.

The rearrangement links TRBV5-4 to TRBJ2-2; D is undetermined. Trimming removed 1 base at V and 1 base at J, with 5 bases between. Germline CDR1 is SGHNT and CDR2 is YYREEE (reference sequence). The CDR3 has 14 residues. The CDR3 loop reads CASSLFLNTGELFF. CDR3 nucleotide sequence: TGTGCCAGCAGCTTGTTCCTGAACACCGGGGAGCTGTTTTTT. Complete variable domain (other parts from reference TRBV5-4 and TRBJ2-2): ETGVTQSPTHLIKTRGQQVTLRCSSQSGHNTVSWYQQALGQGPQFIFQYYREEENGRGNFPPRFSGLQFPNYSSELNVNALELDDSALYLCASSLFLNTGELFFGEGSRLTVL.

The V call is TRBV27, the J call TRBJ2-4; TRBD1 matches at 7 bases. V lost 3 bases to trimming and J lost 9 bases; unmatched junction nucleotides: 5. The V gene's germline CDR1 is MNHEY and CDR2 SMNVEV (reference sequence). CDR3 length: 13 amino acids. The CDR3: CASSFRDRGIQYF. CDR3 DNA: TGTGCCAGCAGTTTCCGGGACAGAGGCATTCAGTACTTC.

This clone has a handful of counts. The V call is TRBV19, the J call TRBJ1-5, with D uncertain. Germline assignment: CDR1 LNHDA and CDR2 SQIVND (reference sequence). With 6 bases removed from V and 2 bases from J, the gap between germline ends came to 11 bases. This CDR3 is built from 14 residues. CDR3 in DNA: TGTGCCAGTAGCATACGACGGGGCAATCAGCCCCAGCATTTT. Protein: CASSIRRGNQPQHF.

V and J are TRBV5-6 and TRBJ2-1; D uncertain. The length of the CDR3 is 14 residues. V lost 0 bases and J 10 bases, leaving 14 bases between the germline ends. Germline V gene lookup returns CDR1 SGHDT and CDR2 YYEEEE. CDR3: CASSLAYAGLEQFF. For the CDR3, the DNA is TGTGCCAGCAGCTTGGCCTACGCTGGGCTAGAGCAGTTCTTC. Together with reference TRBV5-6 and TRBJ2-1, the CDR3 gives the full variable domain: DAGVTQSPTHLIKTRGQQVTLRCSPKSGHDTVSWYQQALGQGPQFIFQYYEEEERQRGNFPDRFSGHQFPNYSSELNVNALLLGDSALYLCASSLAYAGLEQFFGPGTRLTVL.

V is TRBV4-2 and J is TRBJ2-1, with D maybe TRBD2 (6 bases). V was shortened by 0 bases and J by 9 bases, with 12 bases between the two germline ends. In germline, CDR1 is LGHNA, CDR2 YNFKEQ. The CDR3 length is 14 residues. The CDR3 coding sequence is TGTGCCAGCAGCCAAGATGGAGGGTCTGGTGAGCAGTTCTTC. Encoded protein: CASSQDGGSGEQFF.

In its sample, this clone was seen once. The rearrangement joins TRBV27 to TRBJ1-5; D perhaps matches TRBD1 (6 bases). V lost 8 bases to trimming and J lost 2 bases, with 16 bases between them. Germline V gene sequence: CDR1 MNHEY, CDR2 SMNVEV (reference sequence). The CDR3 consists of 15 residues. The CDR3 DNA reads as TGTGCCAGCCTTGGGGAGGGGGAAGGCAATCAGCCCCAGCATTTT. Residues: CASLGEGEGNQPQHF.

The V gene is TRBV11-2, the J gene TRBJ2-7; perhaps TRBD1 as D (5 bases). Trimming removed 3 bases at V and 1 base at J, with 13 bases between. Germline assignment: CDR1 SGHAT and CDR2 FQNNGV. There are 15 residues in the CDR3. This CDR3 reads CASSFGRAESYEQYF. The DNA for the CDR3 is TGTGCCAGCAGCTTTGGCAGGGCAGAATCCTACGAGCAGTACTTC.

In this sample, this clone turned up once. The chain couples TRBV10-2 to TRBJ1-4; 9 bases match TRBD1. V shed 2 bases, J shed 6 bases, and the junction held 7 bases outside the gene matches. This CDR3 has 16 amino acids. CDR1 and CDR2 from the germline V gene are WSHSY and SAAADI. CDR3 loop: CASSEPDRGQDEKLFF. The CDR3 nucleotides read TGCGCCAGCAGTGAGCCGGACAGGGGCCAGGATGAAAAACTGTTTTTT.

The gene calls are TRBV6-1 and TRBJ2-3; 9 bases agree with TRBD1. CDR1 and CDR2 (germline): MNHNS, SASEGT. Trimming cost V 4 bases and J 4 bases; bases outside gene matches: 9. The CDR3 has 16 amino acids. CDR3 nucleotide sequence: TGTGCCAGCAGTGGGAGAACCGGGACAGGGTCAGATACGCAGTATTTT. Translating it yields CASSGRTGTGSDTQYF.

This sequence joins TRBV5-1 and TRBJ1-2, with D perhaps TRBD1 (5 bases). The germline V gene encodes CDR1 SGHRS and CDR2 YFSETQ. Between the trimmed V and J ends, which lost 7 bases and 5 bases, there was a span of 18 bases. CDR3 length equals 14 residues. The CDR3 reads CASERSGRGYGYTF. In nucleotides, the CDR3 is TGCGCCAGCGAGCGCTCAGGGCGTGGATATGGCTACACCTTC.

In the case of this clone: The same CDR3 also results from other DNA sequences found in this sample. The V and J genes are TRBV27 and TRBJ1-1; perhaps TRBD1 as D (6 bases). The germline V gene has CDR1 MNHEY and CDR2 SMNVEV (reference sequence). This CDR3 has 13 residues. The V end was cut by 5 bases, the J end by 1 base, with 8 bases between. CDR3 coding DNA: TGTGCCAGCAGTCTGACAGGGAACACTGAAGCTTTCTTT. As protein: CASSLTGNTEAFF.

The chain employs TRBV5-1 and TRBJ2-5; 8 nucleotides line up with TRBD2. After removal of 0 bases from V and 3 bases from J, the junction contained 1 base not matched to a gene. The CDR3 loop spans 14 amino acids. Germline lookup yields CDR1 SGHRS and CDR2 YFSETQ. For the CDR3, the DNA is TGCGCCAGCAGCTTGGAGCGGGGGAAAGAGACCCAGTACTTC. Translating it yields CASSLERGKETQYF.

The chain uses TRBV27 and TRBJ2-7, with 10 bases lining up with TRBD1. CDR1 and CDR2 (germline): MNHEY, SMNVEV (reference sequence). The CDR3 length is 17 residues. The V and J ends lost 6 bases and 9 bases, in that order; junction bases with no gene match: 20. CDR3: CASSPGQGLEGSSWQYF. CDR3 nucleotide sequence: TGTGCCAGCAGCCCGGGACAGGGGTTAGAGGGTTCCTCGTGGCAGTACTTC.

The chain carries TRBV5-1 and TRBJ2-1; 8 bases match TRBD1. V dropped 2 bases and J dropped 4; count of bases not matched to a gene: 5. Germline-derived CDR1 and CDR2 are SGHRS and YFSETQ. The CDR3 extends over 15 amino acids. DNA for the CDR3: TGCGCCAGCAGCTTACTCAGGGGGCAATACAATGAGCAGTTCTTC. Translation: CASSLLRGQYNEQFF.

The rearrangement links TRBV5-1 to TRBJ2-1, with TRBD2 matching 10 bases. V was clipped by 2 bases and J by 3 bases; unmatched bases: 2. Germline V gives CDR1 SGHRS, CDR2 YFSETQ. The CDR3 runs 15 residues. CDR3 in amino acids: CASSFSSGSYNEQFF. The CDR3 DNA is TGCGCCAGCAGCTTCTCTAGCGGGAGCTACAATGAGCAGTTCTTC.

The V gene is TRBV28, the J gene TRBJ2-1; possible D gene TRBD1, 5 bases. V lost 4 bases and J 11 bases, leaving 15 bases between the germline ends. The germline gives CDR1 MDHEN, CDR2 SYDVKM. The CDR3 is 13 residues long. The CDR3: CASSSVRTQQQFF. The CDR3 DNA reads TGTGCCAGCAGTTCCGTTCGGACACAGCAGCAGTTCTTC.

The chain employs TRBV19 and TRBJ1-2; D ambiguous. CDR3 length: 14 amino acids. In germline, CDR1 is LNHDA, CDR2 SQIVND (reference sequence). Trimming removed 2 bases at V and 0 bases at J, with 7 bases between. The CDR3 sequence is CASSIQLSNYGYTF. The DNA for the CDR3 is TGTGCCAGTAGTATACAGCTTTCTAACTATGGCTACACCTTC. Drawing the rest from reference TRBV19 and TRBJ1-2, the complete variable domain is DGGITQSPKYLFRKEGQNVTLSCEQNLNHDAMYWYRQDPGQGLRLIYYSQIVNDFQKGDIAEGYSVSREKKESFPLTVTSAQKNPTAFYLCASSIQLSNYGYTFGSGTRLTVV.

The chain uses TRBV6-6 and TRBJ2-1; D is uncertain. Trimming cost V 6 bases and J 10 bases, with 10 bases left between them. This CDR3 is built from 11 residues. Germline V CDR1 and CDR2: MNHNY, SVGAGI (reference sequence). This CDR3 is CASSSQQEQFF. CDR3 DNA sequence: TGTGCCAGCAGCTCCCAGCAGGAGCAGTTCTTC.

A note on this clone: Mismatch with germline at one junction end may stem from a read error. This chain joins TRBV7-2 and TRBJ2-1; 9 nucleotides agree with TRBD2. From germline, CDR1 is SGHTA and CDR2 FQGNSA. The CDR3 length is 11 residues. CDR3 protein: CASSLAGPQFF. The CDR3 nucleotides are TGTGCCAGCAGCCTAGCGGGGCCCCAGTTCTTC.

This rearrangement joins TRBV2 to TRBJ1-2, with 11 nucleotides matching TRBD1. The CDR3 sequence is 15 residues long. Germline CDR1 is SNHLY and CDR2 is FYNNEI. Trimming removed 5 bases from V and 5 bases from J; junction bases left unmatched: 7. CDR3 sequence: CASSFLGQGGYGYTF. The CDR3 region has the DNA TGTGCCAGCAGTTTCTTGGGACAGGGGGGGTATGGCTACACCTTC.

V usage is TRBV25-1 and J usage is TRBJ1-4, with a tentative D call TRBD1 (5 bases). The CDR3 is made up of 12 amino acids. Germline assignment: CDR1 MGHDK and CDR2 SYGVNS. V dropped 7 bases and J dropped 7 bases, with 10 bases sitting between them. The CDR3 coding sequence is TGTGCCAGCACCAGGGTGGGTGAAAAACTGTTTTTT. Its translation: CASTRVGEKLFF.

In DNA, the CDR3 is TGTGCCAGCAGGAGGACTAGCGGGGCGCGGACTACAGATACGCAGTATTTT. Translating it yields CASRRTSGARTTDTQYF. V is TRBV2 and J is TRBJ2-3; 12 bases are a match to TRBD2. CDR1 and CDR2 (germline): SNHLY, FYNNEI. The V gene end was trimmed by 6 bases and the J gene end by 3 bases; junction bases not matched to a gene: 10. The CDR3 has 17 amino acids. The full variable domain, rest sourced from reference TRBV2 and TRBJ2-3, is EPEVTQTPSHQVTQMGQEVILRCVPISNHLYFYWYRQILGQKVEFLVSFYNNEISEKSEIFDDQFSVERPDGSNFTLKIRSTKLEDSAMYFCASRRTSGARTTDTQYFGPGTRLTVL.

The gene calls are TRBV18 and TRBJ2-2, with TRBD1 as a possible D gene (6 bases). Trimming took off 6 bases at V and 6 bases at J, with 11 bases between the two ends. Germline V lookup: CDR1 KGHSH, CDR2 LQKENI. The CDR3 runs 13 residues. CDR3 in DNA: TGTGCCAGCTCGCAACAGGGAGCCGGGGAGCTGTTTTTT. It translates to CASSQQGAGELFF.

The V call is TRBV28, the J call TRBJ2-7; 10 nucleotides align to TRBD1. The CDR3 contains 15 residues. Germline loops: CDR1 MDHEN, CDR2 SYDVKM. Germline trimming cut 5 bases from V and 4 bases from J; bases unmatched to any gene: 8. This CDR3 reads CASSLSGQGRYEQYF. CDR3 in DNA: TGTGCCAGCAGTCTATCGGGACAGGGGAGGTACGAGCAGTACTTC.

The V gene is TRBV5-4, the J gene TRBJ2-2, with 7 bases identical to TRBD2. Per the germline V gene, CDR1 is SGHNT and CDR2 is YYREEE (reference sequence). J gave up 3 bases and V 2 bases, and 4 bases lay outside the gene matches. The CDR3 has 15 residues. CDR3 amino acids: CASSFSGGDTGELFF. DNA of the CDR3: TGTGCCAGCAGCTTCTCGGGAGGAGACACCGGGGAGCTGTTTTTT.

The CDR3 region has the DNA TGTGCCTGGAGCAGGGGGACAGGAACTAACTATGGCTACACCTTC. This encodes CAWSRGTGTNYGYTF. This chain connects TRBV30 to TRBJ1-2; the match to TRBD1 covers 8 bases. Looked up from germline, CDR1 is GTSNPN and CDR2 is SVGIG (reference sequence). Trimming removed 3 bases from V and 0 bases from J; junction bases left unmatched: 6. The CDR3 is 15 residues long.

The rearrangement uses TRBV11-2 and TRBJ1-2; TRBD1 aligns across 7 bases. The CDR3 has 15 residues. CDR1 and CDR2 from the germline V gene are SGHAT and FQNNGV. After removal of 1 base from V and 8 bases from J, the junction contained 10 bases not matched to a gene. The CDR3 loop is CASSLGSGGTGGYTF. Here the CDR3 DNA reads TGTGCCAGCAGCTTAGGATCAGGGGGAACGGGCGGCTACACCTTC.

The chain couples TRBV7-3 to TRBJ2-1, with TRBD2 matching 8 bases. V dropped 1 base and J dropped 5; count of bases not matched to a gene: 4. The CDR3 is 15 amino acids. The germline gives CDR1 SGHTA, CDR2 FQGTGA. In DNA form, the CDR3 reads TGTGCCAGCAGCTTAAACGGGAGGGCAAACAATGAGCAGTTCTTC. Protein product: CASSLNGRANNEQFF.

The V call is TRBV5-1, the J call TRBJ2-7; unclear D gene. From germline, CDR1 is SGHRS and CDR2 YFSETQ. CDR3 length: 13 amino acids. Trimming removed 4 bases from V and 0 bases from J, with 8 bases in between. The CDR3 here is CASSLRSSYEQYF. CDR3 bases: TGCGCCAGCAGCCTTAGAAGCTCCTACGAGCAGTACTTC.

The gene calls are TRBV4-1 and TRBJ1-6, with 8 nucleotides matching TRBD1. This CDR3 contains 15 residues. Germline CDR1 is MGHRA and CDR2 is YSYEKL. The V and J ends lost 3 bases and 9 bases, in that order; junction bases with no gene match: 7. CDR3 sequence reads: CASSQGQVEGSPLHF. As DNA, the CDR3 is TGCGCCAGCAGCCAGGGACAGGTGGAAGGTTCACCCCTCCACTTT.